This TCR beta chain emerged from a study of cytomegalovirus exposure and HLA in healthy donors. The study's findings and limits: There were 160 or so TCR beta chains listed as cytomegalovirus-associated.

Participants comprised healthy donors of bone marrow. V shed 4 bases and J shed 5 bases, with 16 bases lying between them. Germline V lookup: CDR1 SGHTS, CDR2 YDEGEE. The CDR3 extends over 15 amino acids. In regard to this clone: Antigen unknown.

PCR employed 60 Vbeta and 13 Jbeta primers. Only in-frame clones appear in the TCRdb table, and some are missing; sequencing was by immunoSEQ multiplex PCR. This sample carries about 140,000 clones, 60% to 85% of them seen once, and the ten largest clones take roughly 2.8%. The receptor was isolated from a male donor in good health and CMV-seronegative. J is TRBJ1-5 and V is TRBV5-8, with no clear D. The sample was PBMCs. CDR3 coding DNA: TGTGCCAGCAGCCCGTGGATTGGCGGGGATCAGCCCCAGCATTTT. Its protein is CASSPWIGGDQPQHF.